This T cell receptor beta chain was retrieved from a study of T cells in Graves' hyperthyroidism and ophthalmopathy. Amplification targeted TCR beta CDR3 regions from RNA transcripts. The TCR CDR3 was amplified in a first-round RT-PCR using the HTBI primer set. TCRdb ran MiXCR on the multiplex PCR reads and lists one entry per CDR3 protein. The sample holds 560,000 or so distinct CDR3 sequences, around 46% seen once. Study results and limitations: Ophthalmopathy was distinguished from stable hyperthyroidism by 13 V-J signatures.

With a duration under 2 months, the hyperthyroidism was newly diagnosed in patients aged 18 to 65. This clonotype was seen at least ten times. What it binds is unknown. The TCR originated in a woman aged 18-29 years with Graves' hyperthyroidism. Sequenced material: peripheral blood or thyroid tissue (not recorded which).

DNA of the CDR3: TGTGCCAGCAGCCCCACGGGAGGGGCTAATGAAAAACTGTTTTTT. This translates into CASSPTGGANEKLFF. The rearrangement uses TRBV7-9 and TRBJ1-4, with D possibly matching TRBD1 (5 bases). Trimming left V 5 bases short and J 3 bases short, with 13 bases between. Germline V gives CDR1 SEHNR, CDR2 FQNEAQ (reference sequence). The CDR3 extends over 15 amino acids.